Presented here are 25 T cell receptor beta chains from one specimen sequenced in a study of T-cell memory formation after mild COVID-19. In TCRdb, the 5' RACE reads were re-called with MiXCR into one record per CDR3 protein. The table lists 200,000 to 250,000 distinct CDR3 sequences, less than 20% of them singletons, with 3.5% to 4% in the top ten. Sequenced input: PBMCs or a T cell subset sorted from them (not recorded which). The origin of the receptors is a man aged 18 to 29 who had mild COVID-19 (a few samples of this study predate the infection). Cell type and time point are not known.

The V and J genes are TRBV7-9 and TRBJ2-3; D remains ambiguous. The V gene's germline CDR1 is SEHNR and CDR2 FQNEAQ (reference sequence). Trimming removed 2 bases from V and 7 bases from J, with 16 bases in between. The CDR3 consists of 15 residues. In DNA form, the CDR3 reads TGTGCCAGCAGCTTAAGGCTGGACGGGTCGAATACGCAGTATTTT. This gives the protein CASSLRLDGSNTQYF.

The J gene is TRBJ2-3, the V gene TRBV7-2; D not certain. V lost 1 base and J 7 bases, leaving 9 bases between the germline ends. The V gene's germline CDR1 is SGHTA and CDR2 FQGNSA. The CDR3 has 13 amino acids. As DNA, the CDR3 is TGTGCCAGCAGCTTAGGGATCCGGAATACGCAGTATTTT. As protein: CASSLGIRNTQYF.

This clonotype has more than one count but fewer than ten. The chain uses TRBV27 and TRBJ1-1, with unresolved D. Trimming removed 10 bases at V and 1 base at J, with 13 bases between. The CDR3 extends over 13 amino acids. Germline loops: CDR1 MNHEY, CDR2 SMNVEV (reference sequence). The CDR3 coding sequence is TGTGCCACTAGGCTTTCACGGAACACTGAAGCTTTCTTT. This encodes CATRLSRNTEAFF.

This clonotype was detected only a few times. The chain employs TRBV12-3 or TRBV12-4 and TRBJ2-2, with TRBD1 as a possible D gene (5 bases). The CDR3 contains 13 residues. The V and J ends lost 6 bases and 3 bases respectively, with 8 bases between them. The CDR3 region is CASREQDTGELFF. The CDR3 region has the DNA TGTGCCAGCAGGGAACAGGACACCGGGGAGCTGTTTTTT.

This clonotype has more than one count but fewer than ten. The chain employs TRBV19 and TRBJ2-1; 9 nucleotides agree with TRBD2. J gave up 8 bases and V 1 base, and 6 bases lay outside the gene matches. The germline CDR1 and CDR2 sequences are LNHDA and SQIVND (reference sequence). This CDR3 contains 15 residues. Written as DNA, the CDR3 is TGTGCCAGTAGTATAGTCGGCCTAGCGGGGTATGAGCAGTTCTTC. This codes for CASSIVGLAGYEQFF.

The CDR3 DNA sequence: TGCAGCGTAAGACAGTTCCCTGAAGCTTTCTTT. Protein sequence: CSVRQFPEAFF. This chain uses TRBV29-1 with TRBJ1-1; D may be TRBD1 (5 bases). Deletions cut 6 bases from V and 6 bases from J, with 11 bases between. The CDR3 runs to 11 residues. The V gene's germline CDR1 is SQVTM and CDR2 ANQGSEA.

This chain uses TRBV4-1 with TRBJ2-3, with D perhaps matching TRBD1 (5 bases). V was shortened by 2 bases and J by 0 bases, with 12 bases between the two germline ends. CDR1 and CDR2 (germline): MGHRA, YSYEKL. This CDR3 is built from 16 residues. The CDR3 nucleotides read TGCGCCAGCAGCCAACTGGACATTCTTAGCACAGATACGCAGTATTTT. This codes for CASSQLDILSTDTQYF.

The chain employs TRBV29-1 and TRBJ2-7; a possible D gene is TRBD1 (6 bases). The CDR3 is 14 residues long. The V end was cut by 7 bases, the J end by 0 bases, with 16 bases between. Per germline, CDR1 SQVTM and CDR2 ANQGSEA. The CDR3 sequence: CSASGGRSSYEQYF. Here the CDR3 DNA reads TGCAGCGCCTCTGGGGGCAGGAGCTCCTACGAGCAGTACTTC.

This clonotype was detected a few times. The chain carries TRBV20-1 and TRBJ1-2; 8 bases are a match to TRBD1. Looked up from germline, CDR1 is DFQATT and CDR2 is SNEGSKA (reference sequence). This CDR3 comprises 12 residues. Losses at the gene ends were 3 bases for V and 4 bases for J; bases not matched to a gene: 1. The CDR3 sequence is CSARQGAYGYTF. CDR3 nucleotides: TGCAGTGCTAGGCAGGGGGCCTATGGCTACACCTTC.

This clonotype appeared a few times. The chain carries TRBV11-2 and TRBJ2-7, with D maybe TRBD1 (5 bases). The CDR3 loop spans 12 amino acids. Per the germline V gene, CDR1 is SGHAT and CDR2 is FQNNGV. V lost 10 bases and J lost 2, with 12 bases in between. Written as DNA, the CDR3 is TGTGCCATGCGGCAGGGAACCTACGAGCAGTACGTC. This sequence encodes CAMRQGTYEQYV.

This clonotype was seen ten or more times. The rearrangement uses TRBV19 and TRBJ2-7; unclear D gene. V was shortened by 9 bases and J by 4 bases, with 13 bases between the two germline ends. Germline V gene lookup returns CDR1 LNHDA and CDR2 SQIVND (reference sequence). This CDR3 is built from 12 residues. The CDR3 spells CARKSDGYEQYV. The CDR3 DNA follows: TGTGCCAGGAAGAGTGACGGGTACGAGCAGTACGTC.

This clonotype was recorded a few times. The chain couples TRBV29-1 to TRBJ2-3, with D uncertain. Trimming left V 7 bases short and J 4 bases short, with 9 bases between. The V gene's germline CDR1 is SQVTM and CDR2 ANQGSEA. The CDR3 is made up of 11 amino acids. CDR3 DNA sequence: TGCAGCGCCAATCGGGCAGATACGCAGTATTTT. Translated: CSANRADTQYF.

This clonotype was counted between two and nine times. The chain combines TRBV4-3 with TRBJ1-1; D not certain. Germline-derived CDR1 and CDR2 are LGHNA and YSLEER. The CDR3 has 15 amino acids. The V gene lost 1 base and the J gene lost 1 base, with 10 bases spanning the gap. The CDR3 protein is CASSQVPTENTEAFF. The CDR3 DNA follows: TGCGCCAGCAGCCAAGTACCTACGGAGAACACTGAAGCTTTCTTT.

The CDR3 loop reads CASSPAPGGATSHSPLHF. CDR3 bases: TGTGCCAGCAGCCCAGCCCCTGGGGGCGCGACGTCTCATTCACCCCTCCACTTT. The chain recombines TRBV7-3 with TRBJ1-6; possibly TRBD1 for D (6 bases). V was pared by 5 bases and J by 8 bases, with 25 bases between. This CDR3 has 18 residues. CDR1 and CDR2 from the germline V gene are SGHTA and FQGTGA.

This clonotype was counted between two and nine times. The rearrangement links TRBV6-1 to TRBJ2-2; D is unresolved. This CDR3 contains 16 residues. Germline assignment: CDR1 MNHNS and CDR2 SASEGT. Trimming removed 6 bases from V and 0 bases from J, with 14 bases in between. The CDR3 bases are TGTGCCAGCAGGGAAACTCGACGGGCGAACACCGGGGAGCTGTTTTTT. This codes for CASRETRRANTGELFF.

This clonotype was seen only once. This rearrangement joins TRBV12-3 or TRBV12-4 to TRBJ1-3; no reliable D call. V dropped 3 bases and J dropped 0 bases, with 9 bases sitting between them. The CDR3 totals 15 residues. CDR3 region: CASSFRGISGNTIYF. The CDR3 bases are TGTGCCAGCAGTTTCCGTGGCATCTCTGGAAACACCATATATTTT.

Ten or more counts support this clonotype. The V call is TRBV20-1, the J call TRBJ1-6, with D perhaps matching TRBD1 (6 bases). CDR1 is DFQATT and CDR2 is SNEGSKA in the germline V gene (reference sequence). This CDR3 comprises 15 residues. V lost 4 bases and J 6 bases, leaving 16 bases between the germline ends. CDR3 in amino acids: CSAIWATGPNSPLHF. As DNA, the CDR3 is TGCAGTGCTATCTGGGCCACAGGGCCTAATTCACCCCTCCACTTT.

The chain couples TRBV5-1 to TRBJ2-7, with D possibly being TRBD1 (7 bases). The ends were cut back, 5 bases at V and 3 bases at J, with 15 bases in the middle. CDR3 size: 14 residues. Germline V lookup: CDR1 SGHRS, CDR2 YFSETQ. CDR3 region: CASRGGDRGYEQYF. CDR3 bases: TGCGCCAGCAGAGGAGGGGACAGAGGCTACGAGCAGTACTTC.

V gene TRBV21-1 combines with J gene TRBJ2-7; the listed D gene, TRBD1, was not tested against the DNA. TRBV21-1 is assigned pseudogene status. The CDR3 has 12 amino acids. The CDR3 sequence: CASRGERGEQYF. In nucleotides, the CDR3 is TGTGCCAGCCGGGGGGAGAGGGGCGAGCAGTACTTC.

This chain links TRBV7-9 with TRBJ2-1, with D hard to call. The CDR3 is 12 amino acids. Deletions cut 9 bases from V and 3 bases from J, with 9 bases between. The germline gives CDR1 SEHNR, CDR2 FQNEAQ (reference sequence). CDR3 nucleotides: TGTGCCAGTGGACCTTTCTACAATGAGCAGTTCTTC. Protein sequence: CASGPFYNEQFF. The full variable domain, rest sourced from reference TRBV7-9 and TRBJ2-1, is DTGVSQNPRHKITKRGQNVTFRCDPISEHNRLYWYRQTLGQGPEFLTYFQNEAQLEKSRLLSDRFSAERPKGSFSTLEIQRTEQGDSAMYLCASGPFYNEQFFGPGTRLTVL.

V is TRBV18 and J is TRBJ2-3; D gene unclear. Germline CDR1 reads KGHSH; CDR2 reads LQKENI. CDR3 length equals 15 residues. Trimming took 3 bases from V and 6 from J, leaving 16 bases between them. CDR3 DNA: TGTGCCAGCTCACCTCTGGCCGCGACTGAGGATACGCAGTATTTT. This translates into CASSPLAATEDTQYF.

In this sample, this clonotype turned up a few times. CDR3 amino acids: CASSPQSEYEQYV. The DNA for the CDR3 is TGTGCCAGCTCACCACAAAGCGAATACGAGCAGTACGTC. The J gene is TRBJ2-7, the V gene TRBV18; D is unclear. The germline V and J ends were trimmed by 1 base and 4 bases, with 8 bases remaining between them. The CDR3 is 13 residues long. From germline, CDR1 is KGHSH and CDR2 LQKENI.

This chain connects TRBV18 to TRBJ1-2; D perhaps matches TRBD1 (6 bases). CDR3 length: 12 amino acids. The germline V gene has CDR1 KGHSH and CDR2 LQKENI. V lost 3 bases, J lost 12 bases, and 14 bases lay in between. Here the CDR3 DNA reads TGTGCCAGCTCACCTCGACAGGAGGCCCACACCTTC. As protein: CASSPRQEAHTF.

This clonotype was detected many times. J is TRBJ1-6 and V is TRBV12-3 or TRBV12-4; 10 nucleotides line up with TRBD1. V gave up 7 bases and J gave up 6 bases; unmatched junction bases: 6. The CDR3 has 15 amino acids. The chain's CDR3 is CASTHRDRGNSPLHF. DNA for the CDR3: TGTGCCAGCACCCACCGGGACAGGGGTAATTCACCCCTCCACTTT.

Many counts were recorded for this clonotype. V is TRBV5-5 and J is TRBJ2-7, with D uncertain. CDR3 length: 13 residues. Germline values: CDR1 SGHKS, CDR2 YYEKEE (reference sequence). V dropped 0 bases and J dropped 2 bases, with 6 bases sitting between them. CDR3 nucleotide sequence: TGTGCCAGCAGCTTGGGCCTCCCCTACGAGCAGTACTTC. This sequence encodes CASSLGLPYEQYF. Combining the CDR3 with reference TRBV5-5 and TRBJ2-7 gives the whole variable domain DAGVTQSPTHLIKTRGQQVTLRCSPISGHKSVSWYQQVLGQGPQFIFQYYEKEERGRGNFPDRFSARQFPNYSSELNVNALLLGDSALYLCASSLGLPYEQYFGPGTRLTVT.